Listed below are T cell receptor beta chains from one sample, sequenced in a study. A single record per CDR3 protein comes from TCRdb applying MiXCR to the 5' RACE reads. This sample has roughly 42,000 distinct CDR3 sequences, with about 29% found just once. Sequencing input: tumor-infiltrating memory CD4+ T cells sorted from the breast tumor. The receptors stem from a female donor with breast cancer. Each CDR3 is given with its conserved first and last residue.

TRBV12-3/TRBV12-4	13	TRBJ1-5	CASSEITGQPQHF
TRBV4-2	16	TRBJ2-7	CASSLYNQGYSYEQYF
TRBV3-1	16	TRBJ1-1	CASSQSLGGENTEAFF
TRBV4-1	14	TRBJ2-7	CASSQQQREGRRYF
TRBV12-3/TRBV12-4	14	TRBJ2-2	CASVLGGSDGELFF
TRBV6-2/TRBV6-3	14	TRBJ2-5	CASSDRGGQETQYF
TRBV5-1	16	TRBJ1-5	CASSAGQGGPNQPQHF
TRBV10-3	12	TRBJ2-7	CAILTGSYEQYF
TRBV5-1	14	TRBJ2-7	CASSYRQGDYEQYF
TRBV12-3/TRBV12-4	13	TRBJ2-2	CASSSSATGELFF
TRBV12-3/TRBV12-4	16	TRBJ1-1	CASALGDGDTNTEAFF
TRBV6-1	14	TRBJ1-1	CASSEATGGTEAFF
TRBV6-1	14	TRBJ2-7	CASSGMTSGSLCYF
TRBV24-1	15	TRBJ2-3	CATSDASVVTDTQYF
TRBV5-1	16	TRBJ1-3	CASSSGQLGSGNTIYF
TRBV5-1	16	TRBJ2-2	CASSLVGVGNTGELFF